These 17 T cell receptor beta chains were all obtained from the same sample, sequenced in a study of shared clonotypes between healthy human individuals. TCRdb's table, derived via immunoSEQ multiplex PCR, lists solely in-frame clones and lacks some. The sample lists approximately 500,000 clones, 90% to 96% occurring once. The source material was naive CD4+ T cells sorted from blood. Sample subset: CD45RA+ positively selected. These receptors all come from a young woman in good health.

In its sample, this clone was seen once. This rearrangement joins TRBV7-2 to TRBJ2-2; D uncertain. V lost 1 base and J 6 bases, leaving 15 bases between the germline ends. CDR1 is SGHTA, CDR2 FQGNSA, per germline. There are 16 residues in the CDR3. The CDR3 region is CASSLEVVVGPGELFF. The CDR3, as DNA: TGTGCCAGCAGCTTAGAAGTAGTGGTAGGACCCGGGGAGCTGTTTTTT.

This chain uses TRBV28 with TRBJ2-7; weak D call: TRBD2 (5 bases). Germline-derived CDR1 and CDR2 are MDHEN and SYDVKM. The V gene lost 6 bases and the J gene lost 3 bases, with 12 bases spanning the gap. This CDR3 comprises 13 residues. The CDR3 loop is CASRLSGNYEQYF. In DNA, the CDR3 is TGTGCCAGCAGGCTATCGGGGAACTACGAGCAGTACTTC.

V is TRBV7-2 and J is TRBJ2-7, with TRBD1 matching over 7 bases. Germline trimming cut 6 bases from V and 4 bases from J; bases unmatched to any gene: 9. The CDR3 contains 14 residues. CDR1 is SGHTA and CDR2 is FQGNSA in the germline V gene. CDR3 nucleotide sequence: TGTGCCAGCAGTACCGACAGGGCGGAGTACGAGCAGTACTTC. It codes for CASSTDRAEYEQYF. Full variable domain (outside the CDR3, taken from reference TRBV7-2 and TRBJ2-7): GAGVSQSPSNKVTEKGKDVELRCDPISGHTALYWYRQSLGQGLEFLIYFQGNSAPDKSGLPSDRFSAERTGGSVSTLTIQRTQQEDSAVYLCASSTDRAEYEQYFGPGTRLTVT.

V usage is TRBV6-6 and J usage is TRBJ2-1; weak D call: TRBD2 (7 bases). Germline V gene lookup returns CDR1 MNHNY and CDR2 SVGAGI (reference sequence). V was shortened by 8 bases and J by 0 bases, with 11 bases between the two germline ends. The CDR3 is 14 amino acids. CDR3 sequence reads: CASRGGSSYNEQFF. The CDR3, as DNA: TGTGCCAGCCGCGGGGGCAGCTCCTACAATGAGCAGTTCTTC.

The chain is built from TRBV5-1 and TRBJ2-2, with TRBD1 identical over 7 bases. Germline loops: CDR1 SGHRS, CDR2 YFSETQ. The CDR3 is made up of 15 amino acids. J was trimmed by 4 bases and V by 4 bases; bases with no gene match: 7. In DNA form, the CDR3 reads TGCGCCAGCAGCGAACAGGGGTCGGGCACCGGGGAGCTGTTTTTT. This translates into CASSEQGSGTGELFF.

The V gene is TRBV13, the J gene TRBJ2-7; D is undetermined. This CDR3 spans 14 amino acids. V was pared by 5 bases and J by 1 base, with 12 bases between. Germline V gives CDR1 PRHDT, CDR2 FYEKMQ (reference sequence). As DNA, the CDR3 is TGTGCCAGCAGCCCCTTGCGGAGTTCCTACGAGCAGTACTTC. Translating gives CASSPLRSSYEQYF.

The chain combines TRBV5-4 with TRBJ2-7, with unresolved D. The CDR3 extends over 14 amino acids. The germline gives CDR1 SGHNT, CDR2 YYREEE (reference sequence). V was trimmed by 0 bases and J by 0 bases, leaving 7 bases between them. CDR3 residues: CASSLDQISYEQYF. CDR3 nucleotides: TGTGCCAGCAGCTTGGATCAGATCTCCTACGAGCAGTACTTC.

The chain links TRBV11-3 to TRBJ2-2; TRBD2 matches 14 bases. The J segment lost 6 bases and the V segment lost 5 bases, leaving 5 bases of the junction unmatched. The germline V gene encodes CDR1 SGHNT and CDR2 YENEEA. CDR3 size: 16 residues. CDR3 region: CASSRGLAGAAGELFF. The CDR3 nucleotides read TGTGCCAGCAGCCGGGGACTAGCGGGAGCGGCCGGGGAGCTGTTTTTT.

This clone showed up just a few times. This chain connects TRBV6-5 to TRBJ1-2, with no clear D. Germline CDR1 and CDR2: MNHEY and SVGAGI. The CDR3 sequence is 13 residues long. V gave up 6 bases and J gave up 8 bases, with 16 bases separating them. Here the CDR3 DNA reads TGTGCCAGCAGCAACCCCGGGAGGGAGGGCTACACCTTC. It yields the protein CASSNPGREGYTF.

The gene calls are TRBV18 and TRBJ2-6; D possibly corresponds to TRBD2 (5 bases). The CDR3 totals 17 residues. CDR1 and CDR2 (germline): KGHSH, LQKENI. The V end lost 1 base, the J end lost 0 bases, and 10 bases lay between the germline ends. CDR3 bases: TGTGCCAGCTCACCACAGCGGCCTCACTCTGGGGCCAACGTCCTGACTTTC. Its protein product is CASSPQRPHSGANVLTF.

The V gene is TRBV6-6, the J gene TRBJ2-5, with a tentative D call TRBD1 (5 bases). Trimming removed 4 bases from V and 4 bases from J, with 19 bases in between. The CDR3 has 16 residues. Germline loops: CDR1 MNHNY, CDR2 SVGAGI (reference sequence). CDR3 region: CASSSGKVVGLETQYF. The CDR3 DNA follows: TGTGCCAGCAGTTCGGGCAAGGTTGTGGGGCTAGAGACCCAGTACTTC.

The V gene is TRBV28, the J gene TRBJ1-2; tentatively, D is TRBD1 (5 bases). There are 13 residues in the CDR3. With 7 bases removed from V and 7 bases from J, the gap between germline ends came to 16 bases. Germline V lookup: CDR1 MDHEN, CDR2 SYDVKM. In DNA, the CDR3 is TGTGCCAGCACTCTAAGGGGCGGGGGTGGCTACACCTTC. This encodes CASTLRGGGGYTF.

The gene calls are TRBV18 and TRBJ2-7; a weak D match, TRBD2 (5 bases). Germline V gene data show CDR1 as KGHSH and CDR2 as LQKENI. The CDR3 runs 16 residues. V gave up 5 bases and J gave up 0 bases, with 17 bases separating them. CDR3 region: CASSTTRVRASYEQYF. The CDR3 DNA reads TGTGCCAGCTCAACCACCCGGGTGAGGGCCTCCTACGAGCAGTACTTC.

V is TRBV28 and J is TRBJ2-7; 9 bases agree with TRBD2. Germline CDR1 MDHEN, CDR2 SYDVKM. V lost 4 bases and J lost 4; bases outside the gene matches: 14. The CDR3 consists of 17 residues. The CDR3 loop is CASSSSWREGLRYEQYF. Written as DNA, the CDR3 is TGTGCCAGCAGTTCCTCTTGGCGGGAGGGCCTTCGATACGAGCAGTACTTC.

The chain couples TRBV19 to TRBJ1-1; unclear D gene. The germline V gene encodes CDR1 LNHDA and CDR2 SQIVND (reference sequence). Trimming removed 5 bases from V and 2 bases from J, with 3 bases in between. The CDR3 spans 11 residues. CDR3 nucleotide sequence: TGTGCCAGTAGTGGTAACACTGAAGCTTTCTTT. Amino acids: CASSGNTEAFF. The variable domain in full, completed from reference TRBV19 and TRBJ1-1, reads DGGITQSPKYLFRKEGQNVTLSCEQNLNHDAMYWYRQDPGQGLRLIYYSQIVNDFQKGDIAEGYSVSREKKESFPLTVTSAQKNPTAFYLCASSGNTEAFFGQGTRLTVV.

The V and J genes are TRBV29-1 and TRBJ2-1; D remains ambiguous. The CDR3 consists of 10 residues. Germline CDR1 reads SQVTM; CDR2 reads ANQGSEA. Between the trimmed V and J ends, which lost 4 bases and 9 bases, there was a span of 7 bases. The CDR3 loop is CSVATGEQFF. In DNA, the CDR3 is TGCAGCGTTGCGACCGGTGAGCAGTTCTTC.

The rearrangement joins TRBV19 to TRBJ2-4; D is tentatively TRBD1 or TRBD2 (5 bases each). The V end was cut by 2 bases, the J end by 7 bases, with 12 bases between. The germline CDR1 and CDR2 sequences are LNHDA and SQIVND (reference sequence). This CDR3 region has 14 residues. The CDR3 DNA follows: TGTGCCAGTAGTATATCTGACGAGGGGAACATTCAGTACTTC. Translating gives CASSISDEGNIQYF.